This TCR beta chain was sequenced for a study of cytomegalovirus exposure and HLA in healthy donors. This clone appeared a few times. Its antigen remains unidentified. The PCR was carried out with 60 Vbeta primers and 13 Jbeta primers. Profiling relied on immunoSEQ multiplex PCR, and the TCRdb table lists in-frame clones only, not all of them. The sample records 130,000 to 150,000 clones, roughly 10% being singletons. The CDR3 totals 13 residues. The V gene's germline CDR1 is SGHTA and CDR2 FQGTGA. Trimming removed 4 bases from V and 3 bases from J, with 9 bases in between. Likely unrecorded immune exposures existed in these nominally healthy donors. General study results and limits: For TCR beta chains, V- and J-gene trimming was later linked to a missense DCLRE1C variant. In vitro work confirmed that a few CMV-associated chains recognize CMV antigens. When a later analysis compared HLA-associated TCR beta chains with equally common others, the HLA-associated chains turned out to be more clonally expanded and to have lower generation probabilities.

The sequence was collected from a male donor in good health and CMV-seronegative. This chain uses TRBV7-3 with TRBJ2-5; maybe TRBD1 (6 bases). The sequencing sample was made of PBMCs. In nucleotides, the CDR3 is TGTGCCAGCAGCTCTCAGGGGAAAGAGACCCAGTACTTC. Its translation is CASSSQGKETQYF.